These 25 T cell receptor beta chains came from one sample sequenced in a study of control samples from healthy donors and cancer patients. Here immunoSEQ multiplex PCR was the method, and the copy in TCRdb shows in-frame clones only, minus some. The profile covers 85,000 to 95,000 clones, with roughly 90% appearing a single time and approximately 1% taken by the ten largest. The sequenced sample was blood. These receptor sequences come from a woman aged 25 to 39 in good health.

The chain carries TRBV4-1 and TRBJ1-5, with unresolved D. CDR3 length: 16 residues. Germline V gene sequence: CDR1 MGHRA, CDR2 YSYEKL. Trimming shortened V by 3 bases and J by 0 bases, and 12 bases separated the two germline ends. CDR3 in DNA: TGCGCCAGCAGCCAGTGGACTCCTGATAGCAATCAGCCCCAGCATTTT. This sequence encodes CASSQWTPDSNQPQHF.

V usage is TRBV11-2 and J usage is TRBJ2-1; 8 bases match TRBD2. J gave up 9 bases and V 6 bases, and 16 bases lay outside the gene matches. Germline V gene lookup returns CDR1 SGHAT and CDR2 FQNNGV. The CDR3 spans 16 residues. The CDR3 reads CASRLLAEGRRGEQFF. The CDR3 DNA reads as TGTGCCAGCAGACTACTAGCGGAAGGAAGAAGAGGTGAGCAGTTCTTC.

A few counts support this clone. Its ends do not fully match the called genes, so a read error is possible. This sequence joins TRBV7-9 and TRBJ2-7, with unresolved D. Germline V lookup: CDR1 SEHNR, CDR2 FQNEAQ (reference sequence). The CDR3 runs to 13 residues. CDR3 DNA: TGTGCCAGCAGCTTAGGGTTCAGATACGCGCAGTACTTC. Residues: CASSLGFRYAQYF.

The chain uses TRBV30 and TRBJ1-1; D not certain. The CDR3 extends over 15 amino acids. CDR1 and CDR2 from the germline V gene are GTSNPN and SVGIG (reference sequence). V lost 0 bases to trimming and J lost 0 bases, with 11 bases between them. CDR3 region: CAWSVLVPMNTEAFF. The CDR3 nucleotides are TGTGCCTGGAGTGTATTGGTCCCAATGAACACTGAAGCTTTCTTT.

V is TRBV5-4 and J is TRBJ1-5; the D is unclear. This CDR3 comprises 14 residues. The germline V and J ends were trimmed by 1 base and 5 bases, with 10 bases remaining between them. CDR1 is SGHNT and CDR2 is YYREEE in the germline V gene (reference sequence). The CDR3 sequence is CASSLSGGDQPQHF. The CDR3 DNA sequence: TGTGCCAGCAGCTTGTCCGGCGGTGATCAGCCCCAGCATTTT.

In this sample, this clone turned up once. Other DNA sequences in this specimen translate into the identical CDR3. The rearrangement links TRBV5-1 to TRBJ2-2, with D possibly TRBD2 on 6 matching bases. This CDR3 region has 16 residues. Trimming took off 0 bases at V and 5 bases at J, with 14 bases between the two ends. Germline loops: CDR1 SGHRS, CDR2 YFSETQ. The CDR3 spells CASSLAGTRGTGELFF. The CDR3 DNA reads as TGCGCCAGCAGCTTGGCCGGGACCCGGGGGACCGGGGAGCTGTTTTTT.

CDR3 amino acids: CASSPSWGEETQYF. Written as DNA, the CDR3 is TGTGCCAGTAGTCCCTCATGGGGGGAGGAGACCCAGTACTTC. The V gene is TRBV19, the J gene TRBJ2-5; weak D call: TRBD2 (6 bases). Trimming removed 5 bases at V and 5 bases at J, with 15 bases between. This CDR3 spans 14 amino acids. Per the germline V gene, CDR1 is LNHDA and CDR2 is SQIVND (reference sequence).

The gene calls are TRBV6-5 and TRBJ1-2, with a tentative D call TRBD1 (6 bases). The CDR3 runs 13 residues. Germline values: CDR1 MNHEY, CDR2 SVGAGI. V lost 6 bases and J lost 3, with 11 bases in between. For the CDR3, the DNA is TGTGCCAGCAGATTGGACAGTCACTATGGCTACACCTTC. The encoded protein is CASRLDSHYGYTF.

This clone appeared a single time. This sequence joins TRBV29-1 and TRBJ2-7, with D possibly TRBD1 on 7 matching bases. Germline V CDR1 and CDR2: SQVTM, ANQGSEA. Trimming took 2 bases from V and 5 from J, leaving 10 bases between them. CDR3 size: 12 residues. The DNA for the CDR3 is TGCAGCGTTGAACAGGGGGGCCACGAGCAGTACTTC. Its translation is CSVEQGGHEQYF.

This chain uses TRBV5-1 with TRBJ2-3; 9 bases are shared with TRBD2. The CDR3 runs to 16 residues. The junction had 7 bases not matched to a gene; V was cut back by 2 bases and J by 3 bases. Per germline, CDR1 SGHRS and CDR2 YFSETQ. DNA for the CDR3: TGCGCCAGCAGCTTAGGGCGGGGGGGCCGAACAGATACGCAGTATTTT. Translated: CASSLGRGGRTDTQYF.

J is TRBJ2-7 and V is TRBV10-2, with 8 bases matching TRBD2. The J segment lost 3 bases and the V segment lost 2 bases, leaving 3 bases of the junction unmatched. Germline V gene data show CDR1 as WSHSY and CDR2 as SAAADI. The length of the CDR3 is 14 residues. The CDR3 protein is CASSEGLANYEQYF. CDR3 in DNA: TGCGCCAGCAGTGAGGGACTAGCTAACTACGAGCAGTACTTC.

The V call is TRBV10-1, the J call TRBJ1-1; D is unclear. CDR1 and CDR2 (germline): WNHNN, SYGVQD (reference sequence). The CDR3 spans 13 residues. Trimming left V 4 bases short and J 8 bases short, with 14 bases between. CDR3 coding DNA: TGCGCCAGCAGTGTACGGGAAAGGGCCGAAGCTTTCTTT. Protein: CASSVRERAEAFF.

J is TRBJ1-1 and V is TRBV3-1 (or the pseudogene TRBV3-2); D remains unclear. The germline V and J ends were trimmed by 5 bases and 2 bases, with 12 bases remaining between them. This CDR3 contains 14 residues. The V gene's germline CDR1 is LGHDT and CDR2 YNNKEL (reference sequence). This chain's CDR3 is CASSDWGENTEAFF. The CDR3 region has the DNA TGTGCCAGCAGCGACTGGGGAGAAAACACTGAAGCTTTCTTT.

This chain links TRBV6-5 with TRBJ1-4; 12 bases are a match to TRBD1. The germline CDR1 and CDR2 sequences are MNHEY and SVGAGI. The CDR3 totals 15 residues. V dropped 6 bases and J dropped 7; count of bases not matched to a gene: 6. As DNA, the CDR3 is TGTGCCAGCAGGGGACAGGGGGCAGTAGGTGAAAAACTGTTTTTT. Its protein product is CASRGQGAVGEKLFF.

The rearrangement uses TRBV5-1 and TRBJ2-7; 9 bases map to TRBD2. This CDR3 is 15 amino acids long. Germline values: CDR1 SGHRS, CDR2 YFSETQ. The V segment lost 0 bases and the J segment 3 bases; nucleotides outside the gene matches: 4. The chain's CDR3 is CASSLAEAGGYEQYF. CDR3 coding DNA: TGCGCCAGCAGCTTGGCGGAAGCGGGAGGCTACGAGCAGTACTTC.

This chain links TRBV28 with TRBJ2-3; 8 positions agree with TRBD2. The junction had 8 bases not matched to a gene; V was cut back by 6 bases and J by 0 bases. There are 16 residues in the CDR3. CDR1 MDHEN and CDR2 SYDVKM come from the germline V gene. In nucleotides, the CDR3 is TGTGCCAGCAGCATGGTGCGGGGGGTAAGCACAGATACGCAGTATTTT. Translating it yields CASSMVRGVSTDTQYF.

The rearrangement links TRBV27 to TRBJ1-1; no clear D. Germline CDR1 and CDR2: MNHEY and SMNVEV (reference sequence). This CDR3 is built from 14 residues. V was cut by 8 bases and J by 1 base, with 14 bases left in between. The CDR3 reads CASPTYAGNTEAFF. The CDR3 region has the DNA TGTGCCAGCCCTACATACGCCGGGAACACTGAAGCTTTCTTT.

This chain connects TRBV30 to TRBJ1-2; a weak D match, TRBD1 (5 bases). Germline CDR1 is GTSNPN and CDR2 is SVGIG (reference sequence). The CDR3 spans 16 residues. V lost 3 bases, J lost 1 base, and 18 bases lay in between. CDR3 coding DNA: TGTGCCTGGAGCATGGGCAGGGCGACGGGTAACTATGGCTACACCTTC. Its translation is CAWSMGRATGNYGYTF.

Only one count was recorded for this clone. The junction departs from the called germline gene at one end, perhaps through a read error. The gene calls are TRBV4-1 and TRBJ1-1; 9 bases are a match to TRBD1. The CDR3 covers 13 residues. Germline CDR1 MGHRA, CDR2 YSYEKL. The CDR3 region has the DNA TGCGCCAGCAGCCAAGATTCCGGGACAGGGATTGAATTT. It codes for CASSQDSGTGIEF.

The gene calls are TRBV6-5 and TRBJ2-7; tentatively, D is TRBD1 (6 bases). CDR1 and CDR2 (germline): MNHEY, SVGAGI. The CDR3 covers 12 residues. V shed 6 bases and J shed 3 bases, with 9 bases lying between them. The DNA for the CDR3 is TGTGCCAGCAGCAACAGGGACTACGAGCAGTACTTC. Translation: CASSNRDYEQYF.

This chain uses TRBV6-5 with TRBJ1-6, with TRBD1 identical over 9 bases. The germline CDR1 and CDR2 sequences are MNHEY and SVGAGI. This CDR3 is built from 13 residues. The V segment lost 2 bases and the J segment 12 bases; nucleotides outside the gene matches: 2. DNA for the CDR3: TGTGCCAGCAGTTACGGGACAGGGATACCCCTCCACTTT. Residues: CASSYGTGIPLHF.

CDR3 coding DNA: TGTGCCAGCAGCTTGGGGACAGGGATCACCGGGGAGCTGTTTTTT. Protein product: CASSLGTGITGELFF. V gene TRBV5-4 combines with J gene TRBJ2-2, with 8 bases fitting TRBD1. CDR3 length: 15 amino acids. The germline CDR1 and CDR2 sequences are SGHNT and YYREEE (reference sequence). The V gene end was trimmed by 0 bases and the J gene end by 4 bases; junction bases not matched to a gene: 2.

The V and J genes are TRBV30 and TRBJ2-3, with 11 bases matching TRBD2. This CDR3 is 15 amino acids long. Germline CDR1 GTSNPN, CDR2 SVGIG (reference sequence). J was trimmed by 5 bases and V by 3 bases; bases with no gene match: 7. The CDR3 region is CAWSAGTSGKDTQYF. DNA of the CDR3: TGTGCCTGGAGCGCCGGGACTAGCGGAAAAGATACGCAGTATTTT. The full variable domain, its missing parts supplied by reference TRBV30 and TRBJ2-3, is SQTIHQWPATLVQPVGSPLSLECTVEGTSNPNLYWYRQAAGRGLQLLFYSVGIGQISSEVPQNLSASRPQDRQFILSSKKLLLSDSGFYLCAWSAGTSGKDTQYFGPGTRLTVL.

In this sample, this clone turned up once. V usage is TRBV27 and J usage is TRBJ1-5; the D gene is possibly TRBD1 (5 bases). Germline V gene sequence: CDR1 MNHEY, CDR2 SMNVEV (reference sequence). V was trimmed by 3 bases and J by 2 bases, leaving 8 bases between them. This CDR3 has 14 amino acids. The CDR3 DNA reads as TGTGCCAGCAGTTTCAGAGGGGGCAATCAGCCCCAGCATTTT. As protein: CASSFRGGNQPQHF.

J is TRBJ2-1 and V is TRBV6-6; 7 bases fit TRBD2. This CDR3 is 12 amino acids long. Germline loops: CDR1 MNHNY, CDR2 SVGAGI (reference sequence). The V segment lost 3 bases and the J segment 9 bases; nucleotides outside the gene matches: 2. CDR3 nucleotide sequence: TGTGCCAGCAGTTATTGGGAGGGTGAGCAGTTCTTC. This gives the protein CASSYWEGEQFF.